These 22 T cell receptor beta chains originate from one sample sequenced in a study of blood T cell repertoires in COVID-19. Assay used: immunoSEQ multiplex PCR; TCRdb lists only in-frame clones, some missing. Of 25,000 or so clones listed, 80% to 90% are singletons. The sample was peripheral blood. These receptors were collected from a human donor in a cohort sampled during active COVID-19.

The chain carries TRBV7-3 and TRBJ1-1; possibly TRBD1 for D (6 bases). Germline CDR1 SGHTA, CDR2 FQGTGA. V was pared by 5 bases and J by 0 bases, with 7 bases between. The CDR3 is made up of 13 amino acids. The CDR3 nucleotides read TGTGCCAGCAGCACAGGGATGAACACTGAAGCTTTCTTT. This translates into CASSTGMNTEAFF.

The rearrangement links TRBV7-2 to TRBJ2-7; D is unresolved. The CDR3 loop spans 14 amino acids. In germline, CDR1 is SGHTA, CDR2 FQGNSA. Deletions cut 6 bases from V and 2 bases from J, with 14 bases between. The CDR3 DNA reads TGTGCCAGCAGTCTTCTTACACAAACCTACGAGCAGTACTTC. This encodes CASSLLTQTYEQYF.

The CDR3 region is CASRTGVGNQPQHF. The CDR3 DNA reads TGTGCCAGCAGGACAGGGGTGGGCAATCAGCCCCAGCATTTT. This chain links TRBV27 with TRBJ1-5, with 8 positions matching TRBD1. This CDR3 contains 14 residues. Looked up from germline, CDR1 is MNHEY and CDR2 is SMNVEV (reference sequence). The V gene end was trimmed by 6 bases and the J gene end by 2 bases; junction bases not matched to a gene: 3.

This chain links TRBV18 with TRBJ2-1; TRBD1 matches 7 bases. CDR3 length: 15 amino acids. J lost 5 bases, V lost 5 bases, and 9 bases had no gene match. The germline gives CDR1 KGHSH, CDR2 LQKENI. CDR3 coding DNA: TGTGCCAGCTCATCCGGGACAGCCGCCAACAATGAGCAGTTCTTC. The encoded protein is CASSSGTAANNEQFF.

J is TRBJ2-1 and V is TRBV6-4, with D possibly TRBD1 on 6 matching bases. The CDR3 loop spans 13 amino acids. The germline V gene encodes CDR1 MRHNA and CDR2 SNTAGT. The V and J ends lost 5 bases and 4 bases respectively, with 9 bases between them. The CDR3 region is CASSLTGYNEQFF. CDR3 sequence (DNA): TGTGCCAGCAGTCTGACAGGATACAATGAGCAGTTCTTC.

CDR3 loop: CASSLVQDITRHSPLHF. For the CDR3, the DNA is TGTGCCAGCAGCTTGGTCCAGGACATCACTCGTCATTCACCCCTCCACTTT. The J gene is TRBJ1-6, the V gene TRBV5-6, with D possibly being TRBD1 (5 bases). CDR1 SGHDT and CDR2 YYEEEE come from the germline V gene. V was trimmed by 0 bases and J by 8 bases, leaving 18 bases between them. CDR3 length: 17 residues. The variable domain in full, with the rest retrieved from reference TRBV5-6 and TRBJ1-6, is DAGVTQSPTHLIKTRGQQVTLRCSPKSGHDTVSWYQQALGQGPQFIFQYYEEEERQRGNFPDRFSGHQFPNYSSELNVNALLLGDSALYLCASSLVQDITRHSPLHFGNGTRLTVT.

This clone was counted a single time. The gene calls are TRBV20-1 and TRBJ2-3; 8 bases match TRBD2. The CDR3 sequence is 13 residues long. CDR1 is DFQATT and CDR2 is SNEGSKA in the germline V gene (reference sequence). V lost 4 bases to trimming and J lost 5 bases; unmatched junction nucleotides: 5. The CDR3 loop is CSANDSGEDTQYF. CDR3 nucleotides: TGCAGTGCTAATGATAGCGGGGAAGATACGCAGTATTTT.

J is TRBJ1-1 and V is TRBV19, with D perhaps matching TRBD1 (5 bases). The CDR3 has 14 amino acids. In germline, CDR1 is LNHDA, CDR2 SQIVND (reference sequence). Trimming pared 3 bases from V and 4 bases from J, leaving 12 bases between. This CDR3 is CASSIRGQSTEAFF. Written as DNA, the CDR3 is TGTGCCAGTAGTATTAGGGGCCAGAGCACTGAAGCTTTCTTT.

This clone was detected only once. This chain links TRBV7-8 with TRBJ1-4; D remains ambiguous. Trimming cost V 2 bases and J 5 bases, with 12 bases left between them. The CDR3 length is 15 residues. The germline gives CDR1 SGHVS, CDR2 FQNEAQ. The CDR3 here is CASSLHVQRNEKLFF. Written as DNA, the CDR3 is TGTGCCAGCAGCTTACATGTGCAGCGAAATGAAAAACTGTTTTTT.

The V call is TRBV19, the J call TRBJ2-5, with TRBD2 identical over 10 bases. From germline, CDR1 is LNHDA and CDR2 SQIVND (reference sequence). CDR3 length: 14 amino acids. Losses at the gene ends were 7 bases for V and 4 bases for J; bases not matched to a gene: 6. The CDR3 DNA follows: TGTGCCAGTAAGAGCGGGGGGGCCGGAGAGACCCAGTACTTC. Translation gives CASKSGGAGETQYF.

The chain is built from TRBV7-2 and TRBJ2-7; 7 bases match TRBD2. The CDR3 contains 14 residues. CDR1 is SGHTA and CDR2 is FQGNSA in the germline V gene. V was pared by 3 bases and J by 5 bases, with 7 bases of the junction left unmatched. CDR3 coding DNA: TGTGCCAGCAGCTTTAGGGGAGGGACCGACGAGCAGTACTTC. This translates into CASSFRGGTDEQYF.

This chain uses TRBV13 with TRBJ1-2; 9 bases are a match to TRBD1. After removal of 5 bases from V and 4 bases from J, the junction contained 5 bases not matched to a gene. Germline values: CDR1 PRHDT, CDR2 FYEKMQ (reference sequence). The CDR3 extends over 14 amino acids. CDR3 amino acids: CASSGQGPFYGYTF. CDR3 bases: TGTGCCAGCAGCGGACAGGGGCCCTTCTATGGCTACACCTTC.

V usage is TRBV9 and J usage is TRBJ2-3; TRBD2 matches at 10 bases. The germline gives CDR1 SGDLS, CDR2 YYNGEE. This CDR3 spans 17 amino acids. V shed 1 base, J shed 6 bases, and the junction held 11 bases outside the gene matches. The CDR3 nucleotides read TGTGCCAGCAGCGTAACCCCCAGCGGGGGGGCCCAGGATACGCAGTATTTT. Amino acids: CASSVTPSGGAQDTQYF.

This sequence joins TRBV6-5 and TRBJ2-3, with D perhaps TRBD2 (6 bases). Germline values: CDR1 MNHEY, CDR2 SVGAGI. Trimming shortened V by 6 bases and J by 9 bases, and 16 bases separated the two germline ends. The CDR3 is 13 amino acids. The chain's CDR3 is CASRTRRAGTQYF. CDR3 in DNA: TGTGCCAGCAGGACGAGGAGGGCCGGGACGCAGTATTTT.

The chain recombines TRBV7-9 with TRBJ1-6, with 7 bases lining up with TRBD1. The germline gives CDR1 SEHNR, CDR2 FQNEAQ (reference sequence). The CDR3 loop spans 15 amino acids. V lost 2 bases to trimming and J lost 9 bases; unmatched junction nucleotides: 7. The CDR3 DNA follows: TGTGCCAGCAGCTTATCTGGGACAGAGGGTTCACCCCTCCACTTT. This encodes CASSLSGTEGSPLHF.

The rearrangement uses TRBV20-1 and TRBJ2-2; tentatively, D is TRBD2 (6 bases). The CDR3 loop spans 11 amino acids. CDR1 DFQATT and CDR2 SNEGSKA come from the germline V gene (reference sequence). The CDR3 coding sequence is TGCAGCGCGGGGACGACCGGGGAGCTGTTTTTT. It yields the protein CSAGTTGELFF.

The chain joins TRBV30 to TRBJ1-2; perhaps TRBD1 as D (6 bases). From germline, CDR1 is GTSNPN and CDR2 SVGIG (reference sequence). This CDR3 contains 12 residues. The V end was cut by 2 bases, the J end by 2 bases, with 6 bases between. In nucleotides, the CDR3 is TGTGCCTGGAGTAGGGGGAACTATGGCTACACCTTC. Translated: CAWSRGNYGYTF.

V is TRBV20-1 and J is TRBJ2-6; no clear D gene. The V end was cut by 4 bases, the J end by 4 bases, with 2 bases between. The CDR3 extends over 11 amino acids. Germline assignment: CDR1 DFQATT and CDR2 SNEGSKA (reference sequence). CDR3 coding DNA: TGCAGTGCTACAGGGGCCAACGTCCTGACTTTC. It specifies CSATGANVLTF.

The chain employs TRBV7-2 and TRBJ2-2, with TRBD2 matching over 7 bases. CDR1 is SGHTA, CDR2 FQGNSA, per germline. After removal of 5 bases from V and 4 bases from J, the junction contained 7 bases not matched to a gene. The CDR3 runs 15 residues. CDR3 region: CASSEPGLTTGELFF. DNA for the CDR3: TGTGCCAGCAGCGAACCGGGACTAACCACCGGGGAGCTGTTTTTT.

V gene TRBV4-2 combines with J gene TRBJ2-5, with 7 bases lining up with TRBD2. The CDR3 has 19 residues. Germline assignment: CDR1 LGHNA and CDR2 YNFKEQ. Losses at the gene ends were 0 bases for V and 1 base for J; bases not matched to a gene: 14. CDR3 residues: CASSQEGRDVAGTQETQYF. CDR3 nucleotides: TGTGCCAGCAGCCAAGAGGGGCGGGACGTAGCGGGTACCCAAGAGACCCAGTACTTC.

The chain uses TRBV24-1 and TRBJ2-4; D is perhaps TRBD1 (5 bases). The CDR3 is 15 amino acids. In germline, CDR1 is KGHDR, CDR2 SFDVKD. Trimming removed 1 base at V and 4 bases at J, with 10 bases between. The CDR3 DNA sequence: TGTGCCACCAGTGATTTAAAGGGGATGAAAAACATTCAGTACTTC. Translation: CATSDLKGMKNIQYF.

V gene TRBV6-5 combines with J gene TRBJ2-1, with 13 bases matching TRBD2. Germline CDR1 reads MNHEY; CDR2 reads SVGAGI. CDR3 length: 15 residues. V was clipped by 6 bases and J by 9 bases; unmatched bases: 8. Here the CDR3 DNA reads TGTGCCAGCAGCCTACTAGCGGGAGGGGGGGGTGAGCAGTTCTTC. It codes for CASSLLAGGGGEQFF.